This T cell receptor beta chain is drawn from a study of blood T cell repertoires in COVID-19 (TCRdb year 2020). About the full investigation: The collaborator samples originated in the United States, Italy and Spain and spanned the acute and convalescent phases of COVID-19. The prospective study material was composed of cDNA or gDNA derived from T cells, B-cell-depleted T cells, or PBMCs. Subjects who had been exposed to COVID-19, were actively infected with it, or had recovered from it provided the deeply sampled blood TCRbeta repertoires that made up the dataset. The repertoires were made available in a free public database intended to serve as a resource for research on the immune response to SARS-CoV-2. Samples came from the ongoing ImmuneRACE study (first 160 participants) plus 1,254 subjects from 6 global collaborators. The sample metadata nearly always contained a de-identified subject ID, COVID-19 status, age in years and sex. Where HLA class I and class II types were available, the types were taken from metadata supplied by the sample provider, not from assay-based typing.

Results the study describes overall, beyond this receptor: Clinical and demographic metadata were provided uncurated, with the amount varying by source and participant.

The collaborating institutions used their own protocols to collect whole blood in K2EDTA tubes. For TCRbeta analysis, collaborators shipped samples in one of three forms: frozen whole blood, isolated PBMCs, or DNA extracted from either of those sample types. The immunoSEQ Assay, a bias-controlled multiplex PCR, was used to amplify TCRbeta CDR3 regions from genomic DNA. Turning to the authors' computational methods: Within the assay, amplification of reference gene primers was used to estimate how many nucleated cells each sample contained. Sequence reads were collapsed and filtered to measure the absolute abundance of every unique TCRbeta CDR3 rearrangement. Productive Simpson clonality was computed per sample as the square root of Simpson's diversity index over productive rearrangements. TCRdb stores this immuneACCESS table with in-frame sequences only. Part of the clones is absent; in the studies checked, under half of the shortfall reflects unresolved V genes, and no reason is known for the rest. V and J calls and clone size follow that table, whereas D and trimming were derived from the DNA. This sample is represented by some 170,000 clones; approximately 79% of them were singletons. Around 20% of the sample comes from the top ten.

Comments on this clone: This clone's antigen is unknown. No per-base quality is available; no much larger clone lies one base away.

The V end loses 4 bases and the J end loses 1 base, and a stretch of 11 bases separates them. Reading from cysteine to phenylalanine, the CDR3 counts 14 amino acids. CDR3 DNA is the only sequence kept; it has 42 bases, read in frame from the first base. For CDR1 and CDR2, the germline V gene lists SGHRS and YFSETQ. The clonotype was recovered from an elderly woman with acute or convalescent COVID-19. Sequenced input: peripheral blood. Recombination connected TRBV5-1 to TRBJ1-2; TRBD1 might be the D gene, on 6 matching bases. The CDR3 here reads CASSPIQGNYGYTF. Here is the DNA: TGCGCCAGCAGCCCAATACAGGGTAACTATGGCTACACCTTC.